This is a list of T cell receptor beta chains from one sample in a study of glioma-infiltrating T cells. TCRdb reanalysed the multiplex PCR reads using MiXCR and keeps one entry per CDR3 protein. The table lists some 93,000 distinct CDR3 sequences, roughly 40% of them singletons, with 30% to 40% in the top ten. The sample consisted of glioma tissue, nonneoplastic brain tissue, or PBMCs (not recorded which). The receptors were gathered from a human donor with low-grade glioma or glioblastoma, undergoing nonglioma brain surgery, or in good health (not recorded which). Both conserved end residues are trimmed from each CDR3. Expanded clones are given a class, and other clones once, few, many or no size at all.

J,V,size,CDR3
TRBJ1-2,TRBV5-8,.,ASYFGGECGYT
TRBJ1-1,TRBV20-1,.,GGPQMNTEAF
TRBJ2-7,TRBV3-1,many,ASSQDGAPSKYEQY
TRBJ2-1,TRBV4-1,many,ASSQEGGARLYNEQF
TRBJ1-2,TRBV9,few,ASSAGTGGGNGYT
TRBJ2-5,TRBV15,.,ATSIGLAAFQETQY
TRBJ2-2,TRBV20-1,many,SAREGANTGELF
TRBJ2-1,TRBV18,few,ASSPPFLGQGAHEQF
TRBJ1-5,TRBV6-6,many,ASSYGTGSNQPQH
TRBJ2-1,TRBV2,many,ASSPRASGQYNEQF
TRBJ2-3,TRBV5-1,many,ATKERGPTDTQY
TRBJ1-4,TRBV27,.,ARSLPGTVFGGFEKMF
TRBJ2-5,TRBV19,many,ASSANQETQY
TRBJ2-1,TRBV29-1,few,SAGTQYYNEQF
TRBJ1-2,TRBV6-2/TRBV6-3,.,ASSYIDAEPSNYCST
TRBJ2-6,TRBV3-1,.,ASSQARFPGANVLT
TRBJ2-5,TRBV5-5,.,ASSPGGGGQTQY
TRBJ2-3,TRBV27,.,ASRSAGGPEDTQY
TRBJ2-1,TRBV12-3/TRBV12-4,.,ASSLFSGRSSYNEQL
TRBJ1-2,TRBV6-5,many,ASSYSLRYLEGYT
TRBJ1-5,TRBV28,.,ASSPIVRGCDQPQH
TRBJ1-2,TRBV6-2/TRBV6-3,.,ANSPTVIYGYT
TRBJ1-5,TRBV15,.,ATSPPGTGRNQPQH
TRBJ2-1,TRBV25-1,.,ASALSRGAESGGNEQF
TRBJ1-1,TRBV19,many,ASSMGRNTEAF
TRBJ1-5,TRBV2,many,ASSEALLGGLEAQH
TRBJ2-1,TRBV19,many,ASSPDRGGDEQF
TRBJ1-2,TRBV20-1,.,SVNWDRFYAYT
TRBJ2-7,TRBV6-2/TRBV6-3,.,GSSYFGTYYEQY
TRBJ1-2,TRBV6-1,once,ASSVGYEQYYGYT
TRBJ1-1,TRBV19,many,ASKRQGGNTEAF
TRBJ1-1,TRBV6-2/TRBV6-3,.,ASSGRIKEAF
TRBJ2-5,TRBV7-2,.,ASSLGSGKEAQY
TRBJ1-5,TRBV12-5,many,ASGPYDRVISNQPQH
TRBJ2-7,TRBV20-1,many,SATDSGRASYEQY
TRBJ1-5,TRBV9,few,ASSVTGNSNQPQH
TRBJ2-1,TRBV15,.,ATSRDTLAGVGGGNEQF
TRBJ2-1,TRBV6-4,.,ASSEAGRAAYNEQF